The 16 T cell receptor beta chains given below trace back to one sample, sequenced in a study of blood T cell repertoires in COVID-19. Profiled with immunoSEQ multiplex PCR; TCRdb holds only in-frame clones, not every one. The repertoire holds tens of thousands of clones, with over 75% as singletons. Sequenced: peripheral blood. The receptor source for this set is a man aged 65 to 85 with COVID-19, enrolled during active disease.

The chain couples TRBV29-1 to TRBJ2-7; 7 bases agree with TRBD1. CDR3 length equals 15 residues. The V and J ends lost 5 bases and 2 bases, in that order; junction bases with no gene match: 12. CDR1 and CDR2 from the germline V gene are SQVTM and ANQGSEA. This CDR3 reads CSVLLLWQGAYEQYF. CDR3 DNA sequence: TGCAGCGTTCTTCTCCTGTGGCAGGGGGCCTACGAGCAGTACTTC.

The chain recombines TRBV28 with TRBJ1-2; a possible D gene is TRBD1 (5 bases). CDR3 length: 14 residues. Trimming took off 4 bases at V and 3 bases at J, with 12 bases between the two ends. Per germline, CDR1 MDHEN and CDR2 SYDVKM. The CDR3 DNA follows: TGTGCCAGCAGTTGGGGGGGAGGGGACTATGGCTACACCTTC. Its translation is CASSWGGGDYGYTF.

V usage is TRBV20-1 and J usage is TRBJ1-1; no clear D gene. Between the trimmed V and J ends, which lost 4 bases and 8 bases, there was a span of 8 bases. Germline-derived CDR1 and CDR2 are DFQATT and SNEGSKA (reference sequence). CDR3 size: 10 residues. CDR3 DNA: TGCAGTGCTACCCCCAGGGAAGCTTTCTTT. This gives the protein CSATPREAFF.

The chain recombines TRBV2 with TRBJ2-3; a weak D match, TRBD2 (6 bases). The CDR3 runs 16 residues. V gave up 8 bases and J gave up 0 bases, with 18 bases separating them. Germline CDR1 SNHLY, CDR2 FYNNEI. For the CDR3, the DNA is TGTGCCAGCTCGACCCGGGAGCGGCTTAGCACAGATACGCAGTATTTT. Encoded protein: CASSTRERLSTDTQYF.

The CDR3 spells CASSLVEGLSYEQYF. The CDR3 coding sequence is TGTGCCAGCAGTCTTGTGGAGGGCCTCTCCTACGAGCAGTACTTC. This sequence joins TRBV6-2 or TRBV6-3 and TRBJ2-7, with D maybe TRBD2 (6 bases). The CDR3 consists of 15 residues. Trimming cost V 5 bases and J 0 bases, with 14 bases left between them. CDR1 is MNHEY, CDR2 SVGEGT, per germline.

This clone was counted only a few times. The chain links TRBV27 to TRBJ1-2; D is unclear. The CDR3 has 14 residues. The V end was cut by 0 bases, the J end by 2 bases, with 7 bases between. Germline assignment: CDR1 MNHEY and CDR2 SMNVEV (reference sequence). CDR3 loop: CASSLSRGNYGYTF. The DNA of the CDR3 is TGTGCCAGCAGTTTATCGAGAGGGAACTATGGCTACACCTTC.

V gene TRBV28 combines with J gene TRBJ2-7, with D possibly matching TRBD2 (6 bases). V was shortened by 6 bases and J by 5 bases, with 23 bases between the two germline ends. This CDR3 has 16 residues. Per the germline V gene, CDR1 is MDHEN and CDR2 is SYDVKM. CDR3 loop: CASSDSGFDQGNEQYF. For the CDR3, the DNA is TGTGCCAGCAGCGATAGCGGTTTCGACCAAGGAAACGAGCAGTACTTC.

The chain links TRBV4-1 to TRBJ2-3, with unresolved D. V lost 4 bases and J lost 7, with 12 bases in between. From germline, CDR1 is MGHRA and CDR2 YSYEKL. This CDR3 region has 13 residues. The CDR3 protein is CASSRALGNTQYF. CDR3 bases: TGCGCCAGCAGCCGAGCCCTGGGCAATACGCAGTATTTT.

CDR3 sequence (DNA): TGTGCCAGCAGGGGGGACAGGGGGACGAACACCGGGGAGCTGTTTTTT. As protein: CASRGDRGTNTGELFF. This rearrangement joins TRBV27 to TRBJ2-2, with TRBD1 matching 11 bases. This CDR3 region has 16 residues. Germline CDR1 is MNHEY and CDR2 is SMNVEV (reference sequence). J lost 0 bases, V lost 6 bases, and 3 bases had no gene match.

The CDR3 DNA follows: TGTGCCAGCAGCCCTGAGGAACCGGGGAGGGGCACAGATACGCAGTATTTT. This gives the protein CASSPEEPGRGTDTQYF. V gene TRBV6-2 or TRBV6-3 combines with J gene TRBJ2-3; TRBD2 matches at 7 bases. The CDR3 is 17 residues long. Germline values: CDR1 MNHEY, CDR2 SVGEGT. V trimming: 6 bases; J trimming: 1 base; junction bases outside the gene matches: 13.

This rearrangement joins TRBV5-1 to TRBJ2-1; 8 bases agree with TRBD1. With V trimmed by 0 bases and J by 4 bases, 6 bases remained unmatched. The CDR3 has 16 residues. Per germline, CDR1 SGHRS and CDR2 YFSETQ. The CDR3 reads CASSLADRGVYNEQFF. The CDR3 DNA is TGCGCCAGCAGCTTGGCCGACAGGGGAGTTTACAATGAGCAGTTCTTC.

The chain uses TRBV6-6 and TRBJ2-1; D gene uncertain. Trimming removed 4 bases from V and 6 bases from J, with 7 bases in between. Per germline, CDR1 MNHNY and CDR2 SVGAGI (reference sequence). This CDR3 has 12 residues. CDR3 nucleotide sequence: TGTGCCAGCAGTTCCCTACCCAATGAGCAGTTCTTC. It is translated as CASSSLPNEQFF.

This clone showed up just a few times. The chain recombines TRBV28 with TRBJ1-3; D is unclear. CDR3 size: 14 residues. Trimming removed 7 bases at V and 2 bases at J, with 12 bases between. Germline CDR1 and CDR2: MDHEN and SYDVKM. The CDR3 nucleotides are TGTGCCAGCATCCCGACACGAACTGGAAACACCATATATTTT. It specifies CASIPTRTGNTIYF.

This chain connects TRBV12-5 to TRBJ2-1; 9 bases agree with TRBD2. V trimming: 5 bases; J trimming: 9 bases; junction bases outside the gene matches: 11. The CDR3 spans 15 residues. From germline, CDR1 is LGHNT and CDR2 FRNRAP. The CDR3 spells CASGPGLAVTSEQFF. The CDR3 DNA follows: TGTGCTAGTGGTCCGGGACTAGCCGTAACTAGTGAGCAGTTCTTC.

This clone was counted once. The chain employs TRBV3-1 (or the pseudogene TRBV3-2) and TRBJ2-6; 11 bases are a match to TRBD1. Germline V CDR1 and CDR2: LGHDT, YNNKEL (reference sequence). With V trimmed by 5 bases and J by 2 bases, 11 bases remained unmatched. CDR3 length: 19 amino acids. The CDR3 protein is CASSTQPPGQGAGANVLTF. CDR3 sequence (DNA): TGTGCCAGCAGCACCCAGCCCCCGGGACAGGGGGCTGGGGCCAACGTCCTGACTTTC.

This clone is medium-sized (0.01 to 0.1%) by share. This chain uses TRBV5-5 with TRBJ2-7, with D uncertain. CDR3 length equals 14 residues. The V gene's germline CDR1 is SGHKS and CDR2 YYEKEE (reference sequence). Trimming took 5 bases from V and 0 from J, leaving 12 bases between them. DNA for the CDR3: TGTGCCAGCAGTCCCGAGCTAGGCTCCTACGAGCAGTACTTC. It codes for CASSPELGSYEQYF. Full variable domain (rest looked up from reference TRBV5-5 and TRBJ2-7): DAGVTQSPTHLIKTRGQQVTLRCSPISGHKSVSWYQQVLGQGPQFIFQYYEKEERGRGNFPDRFSARQFPNYSSELNVNALLLGDSALYLCASSPELGSYEQYFGPGTRLTVT.